One T cell receptor beta chain is described in this entry. Its antigen is not known. Trimming removed 11 bases at V and 0 bases at J, with 15 bases between. This CDR3 is built from 14 residues. Germline CDR1 and CDR2: MDHEN and SYDVKM. The iRepertoire nested amplicon-rescue multiplex PCR amplified TCR alpha and beta CDR3s from RNA. For one-step reverse transcription and amplification, 100-400 ng of tissue mRNA or PBMC total RNA was used. TCRdb itself ran the multiplex PCR reads through MiXCR, one entry per CDR3 protein. The sample includes roughly 350,000 distinct CDR3 sequences, 41% of them seen just once. The sample is drawn from a study of glioma-infiltrating T cells. About the research overall: Dexamethasone exposure before glioma surgery was limited to six or fewer days. Target coverage was about 4.5- to 10-fold for approximately 960,000 blood T cells.

Regarding the study as a whole: CDR3 overlap between tissue and blood was very small.

This chain links TRBV28 with TRBJ2-3, with D maybe TRBD2 (7 bases). Sequences were obtained from glioma tissue, nonneoplastic brain tissue, or PBMCs (not recorded which). The origin of this receptor is a human donor with low-grade glioma or glioblastoma, undergoing nonglioma brain surgery, or in good health (not recorded which). DNA of the CDR3: TGTGCCGGCGCGGGGGCCGTAAGCACAGATACGCAGTATTTT. Its protein is CAGAGAVSTDTQYF.